This T cell receptor (beta chain) was retrieved from a study of CD8 T cells in Susac syndrome. A quantity of about 0.45 to 1 ug RNA underwent reverse transcription using random hexamers. Coverage of TCR beta CDR3 amplification by immunoSEQ multiplex PCR extended to 54 Vbeta and 13 Jbeta. MiXCR, run by TCRdb on the immunoSEQ multiplex PCR reads, gives a single entry per CDR3 protein. The sample shows approximately 150,000 distinct CDR3 sequences, about 94% of them seen only once. The sequenced target, TCR beta, came from blood CD8+ and CD4+ T cells. The controls were healthy donors who were matched for age and sex. With 7 bases removed from V and 6 bases from J, the gap between germline ends came to 24 bases. Germline CDR1 and CDR2: SQVTM and ANQGSEA. The length of the CDR3 is 16 residues.

The sequencing sample was made of CD4+ T cells from PBMCs. The genes are TRBV29-1 and TRBJ2-2; D possibly corresponds to TRBD1 (6 bases). This receptor was identified in a human donor in good health. The CDR3 loop reads CSAKLRQGRGSGELFF. The CDR3 nucleotides are TGCAGCGCCAAATTGAGGCAGGGAAGGGGGTCCGGGGAGCTGTTTTTT.